This T cell receptor beta chain is drawn from a study of T cell clonality in common variable immunodeficiency. This clone was detected many times. The read ends 3 residues before the CDR3 terminus; that terminus is restored from the germline J gene. Profiling relied on immunoSEQ multiplex PCR, and the TCRdb table lists in-frame clones only, not all of them. This record lists around 47,000 clones, none seen once only, and the top ten clones contain 2% to 2.5%. This CDR3 spans 11 amino acids. Germline lookup yields CDR1 MNHEY and CDR2 SVGEGT. V gave up 5 bases and J gave up 6 bases, with 8 bases separating them.

The rearrangement joins TRBV6-2 or TRBV6-3 to TRBJ2-7; TRBD1 is a possible D gene (5 bases). This TCR came from a person aged 18 to 69 in good health. Sequencing used peripheral blood mononuclear cells. CDR3 protein: CASSQGPEQYF. Partial CDR3 DNA: TGTGCCAGCAGTCAGGGTCCCGAG.